This T cell receptor beta chain appears in the sequencing data of a study of shared clonotypes between healthy human individuals. CDR1 KGHSH and CDR2 LQKENI come from the germline V gene. V gave up 3 bases and J gave up 2 bases, with 13 bases separating them. This CDR3 has 15 residues. Using immunoSEQ multiplex PCR, the repertoire was profiled, and TCRdb retains in-frame clones only, with some absent. The table has 450,000 to 500,000 clones, roughly 80% seen once. This TCR was recovered from a woman aged 40 to 50 in good health. Some clones in this sample may be carry-over from other donors' samples. The source material was PBMCs. The gene calls are TRBV18 and TRBJ1-1; tentatively, D is TRBD1 (5 bases). This chain's CDR3 is CASSPRPGHNTEAFF. CDR3 DNA: TGTGCCAGCTCACCTCGTCCGGGGCATAACACTGAAGCTTTCTTT.